Following are 20 T cell receptor beta chains from one sample sequenced in a study of cytomegalovirus exposure and HLA in healthy donors. Clones were sequenced by immunoSEQ multiplex PCR, and TCRdb holds only the in-frame ones, with some missing. The table lists about 78,000 clones, around 96% of them singletons. The specimen sequenced was PBMCs. These receptors were taken from a man between 18 and 29 years old in good health and CMV-seropositive.

The rearrangement links TRBV7-9 to TRBJ2-3; a weak D match, TRBD2 (6 bases). Germline V gene sequence: CDR1 SEHNR, CDR2 FQNEAQ (reference sequence). V lost 2 bases and J 4 bases, leaving 13 bases between the germline ends. The CDR3 runs 15 residues. The CDR3 DNA is TGTGCCAGCAGCTTATCGGGAGAGCTATCAGATACGCAGTATTTT. Translation: CASSLSGELSDTQYF.

This rearrangement joins TRBV11-2 to TRBJ2-2; D possibly corresponds to TRBD2 (5 bases). This CDR3 comprises 16 residues. Trimming cost V 5 bases and J 1 base, with 14 bases left between them. Per germline, CDR1 SGHAT and CDR2 FQNNGV. This CDR3 reads CASSPPPSRNTGELFF. The CDR3 DNA reads TGTGCCAGCAGCCCCCCCCCTAGCAGGAACACCGGGGAGCTGTTTTTT.

The chain recombines TRBV27 with TRBJ1-5, with 7 bases that match TRBD1. CDR1 is MNHEY and CDR2 is SMNVEV in the germline V gene (reference sequence). The CDR3 sequence is 15 residues long. V shed 3 bases and J 5 bases; nucleotides not matched to a gene: 7. The CDR3 nucleotides are TGTGCCAGCAGTTTTTTGGACAGGCCCGATCAGCCCCAGCATTTT. Translating gives CASSFLDRPDQPQHF.

This chain uses TRBV5-1 with TRBJ1-1; possibly TRBD1 for D (6 bases). Germline-derived CDR1 and CDR2 are SGHRS and YFSETQ. The ends were cut back, 5 bases at V and 7 bases at J, with 15 bases in the middle. CDR3 length: 13 residues. CDR3 sequence reads: CASREPTGHEAFF. CDR3 DNA sequence: TGCGCCAGCAGGGAACCGACGGGACATGAAGCTTTCTTT.

J is TRBJ1-6 and V is TRBV6-5; 9 nucleotides agree with TRBD1. The CDR3 has 15 residues. Germline V gene sequence: CDR1 MNHEY, CDR2 SVGAGI. The V gene end was trimmed by 9 bases and the J gene end by 9 bases; junction bases not matched to a gene: 12. CDR3 in amino acids: CASKIGGTGTSPLHF. Here the CDR3 DNA reads TGTGCCAGTAAGATCGGAGGGACAGGGACTTCACCCCTCCACTTT.

The chain combines TRBV7-9 with TRBJ2-7, with D possibly being TRBD1 (5 bases). CDR1 SEHNR and CDR2 FQNEAQ come from the germline V gene (reference sequence). Trimming pared 1 base from V and 2 bases from J, leaving 9 bases between. The CDR3 spans 14 residues. Written as DNA, the CDR3 is TGTGCCAGCAGCTTAGGACAGACAACCTACGAGCAGTACTTC. It translates to CASSLGQTTYEQYF. The full variable domain, rest sourced from reference TRBV7-9 and TRBJ2-7, is DTGVSQNPRHKITKRGQNVTFRCDPISEHNRLYWYRQTLGQGPEFLTYFQNEAQLEKSRLLSDRFSAERPKGSFSTLEIQRTEQGDSAMYLCASSLGQTTYEQYFGPGTRLTVT.

The chain couples TRBV29-1 to TRBJ1-1, with 7 bases lining up with TRBD1. The CDR3 sequence is 11 residues long. Germline CDR1 is SQVTM and CDR2 is ANQGSEA. V gave up 5 bases and J gave up 5 bases; unmatched junction bases: 2. The CDR3 bases are TGCAGCGTTCGACAGGGAACTGAAGCTTTCTTT. Protein product: CSVRQGTEAFF.

J is TRBJ2-3 and V is TRBV19; D may be TRBD2 (5 bases). V lost 11 bases, J lost 0 bases, and 18 bases lay in between. CDR3 length equals 15 residues. Germline V gives CDR1 LNHDA, CDR2 SQIVND (reference sequence). This CDR3 is CAASMEVTSTDTQYF. Here the CDR3 DNA reads TGTGCCGCGTCAATGGAGGTAACTAGCACAGATACGCAGTATTTT.

This chain links TRBV5-4 with TRBJ1-2; 9 positions agree with TRBD1. The trim removed 7 bases at V and 8 bases at J, leaving 12 bases unmatched. The CDR3 is made up of 14 amino acids. The V gene's germline CDR1 is SGHNT and CDR2 YYREEE (reference sequence). As DNA, the CDR3 is TGTGCCAGCGGAGACAGGGGGGCCAGGGTCGGCTACACCTTC. Translated, it gives CASGDRGARVGYTF.

The V gene is TRBV18, the J gene TRBJ1-2; tentatively, D is TRBD1 (5 bases). Deletions cut 4 bases from V and 4 bases from J, with 13 bases between. Germline V lookup: CDR1 KGHSH, CDR2 LQKENI. The CDR3 extends over 14 amino acids. The CDR3 sequence is CASSLSGEPYGYTF. DNA of the CDR3: TGTGCCAGCTCACTCTCGGGGGAGCCCTATGGCTACACCTTC.

The chain is built from TRBV28 and TRBJ1-3, with D maybe TRBD1 (6 bases). CDR1 is MDHEN, CDR2 SYDVKM, per germline. V lost 3 bases and J 5 bases, leaving 11 bases between the germline ends. This CDR3 has 14 amino acids. CDR3 loop: CASSFGRGRNTIYF. The CDR3 region has the DNA TGTGCCAGCAGTTTCGGCAGGGGCAGAAACACCATATATTTT.

This chain connects TRBV7-2 to TRBJ2-7; 9 bases align to TRBD2. This CDR3 comprises 14 residues. Germline V gene sequence: CDR1 SGHTA, CDR2 FQGNSA. The junction had 4 bases not matched to a gene; V was cut back by 3 bases and J by 4 bases. CDR3: CASSFGAGGYEQYF. DNA of the CDR3: TGTGCCAGCAGCTTTGGGGCGGGAGGGTACGAGCAGTACTTC.

The chain links TRBV30 to TRBJ2-1; 10 nucleotides match TRBD2. The ends lost 0 bases at V and 10 bases at J; junction bases unmatched: 12. The CDR3 runs 16 residues. Per germline, CDR1 GTSNPN and CDR2 SVGIG (reference sequence). The CDR3 spells CAWSVLPVTSGKEQFF. The CDR3 DNA follows: TGTGCCTGGAGTGTACTCCCGGTCACTAGCGGGAAGGAGCAGTTCTTC. The full variable domain, rest sourced from reference TRBV30 and TRBJ2-1, is SQTIHQWPATLVQPVGSPLSLECTVEGTSNPNLYWYRQAAGRGLQLLFYSVGIGQISSEVPQNLSASRPQDRQFILSSKKLLLSDSGFYLCAWSVLPVTSGKEQFFGPGTRLTVL.

The chain carries TRBV29-1 and TRBJ1-1, with D perhaps TRBD1 (6 bases). In germline, CDR1 is SQVTM, CDR2 ANQGSEA. The V end lost 7 bases, the J end lost 2 bases, and 14 bases lay between the germline ends. This CDR3 is 13 amino acids long. The CDR3 protein is CSAGQRLNTEAFF. The CDR3 region has the DNA TGCAGCGCCGGACAGCGGCTAAACACTGAAGCTTTCTTT. Complete variable domain (other parts from reference TRBV29-1 and TRBJ1-1): SAVISQKPSRDICQRGTSLTIQCQVDSQVTMMFWYRQQPGQSLTLIATANQGSEATYESGFVIDKFPISRPNLTFSTLTVSNMSPEDSSIYLCSAGQRLNTEAFFGQGTRLTVV.

The rearrangement joins TRBV6-1 to TRBJ2-5, with a possible D match to TRBD1 (6 bases). The CDR3 totals 13 residues. Trimming shortened V by 7 bases and J by 5 bases, and 14 bases separated the two germline ends. CDR1 and CDR2 (germline): MNHNS, SASEGT. Written as DNA, the CDR3 is TGTGCCAGCAAACGACAGGTGGCTGAGACCCAGTACTTC. As protein: CASKRQVAETQYF.

The chain is built from TRBV7-9 and TRBJ2-7, with D perhaps matching TRBD2 (5 bases). This CDR3 spans 14 amino acids. Germline CDR1 reads SEHNR; CDR2 reads FQNEAQ (reference sequence). V was shortened by 5 bases and J by 5 bases, with 16 bases between the two germline ends. CDR3 sequence reads: CASSSGLMGDEQYF. CDR3 sequence (DNA): TGTGCCAGCAGCAGTGGACTCATGGGCGACGAGCAGTACTTC.

This clone is a singleton in its sample. The chain couples TRBV7-8 to TRBJ2-5; D perhaps matches TRBD2 (5 bases). V lost 2 bases to trimming and J lost 4 bases, with 14 bases between them. From germline, CDR1 is SGHVS and CDR2 FQNEAQ. CDR3 length: 15 amino acids. CDR3: CASSLQRLARETQYF. CDR3 nucleotide sequence: TGTGCCAGCAGCTTACAGCGGCTGGCGCGAGAGACCCAGTACTTC.

This chain connects TRBV30 to TRBJ1-2; D gene uncertain. Trimming took off 2 bases at V and 8 bases at J, with 24 bases between the two ends. Germline CDR1 GTSNPN, CDR2 SVGIG (reference sequence). The CDR3 contains 16 residues. As DNA, the CDR3 is TGTGCCTGGAGTCCACCCCCTACCGCCGCCGCCCGAGGCTACACCTTC. Translation: CAWSPPPTAAARGYTF.

The chain is built from TRBV5-6 and TRBJ2-1, with TRBD1 identical over 8 bases. The ends lost 5 bases at V and 15 bases at J; junction bases unmatched: 7. The CDR3 consists of 11 residues. Germline V gene data show CDR1 as SGHDT and CDR2 as YYEEEE. CDR3 sequence reads: CASSQTGVPFF. CDR3 sequence (DNA): TGTGCCAGCAGTCAGACAGGGGTACCGTTCTTC.

The chain has TRBV7-3 and TRBJ2-1, with 8 bases identical to TRBD2. There are 15 residues in the CDR3. CDR1 and CDR2 from the germline V gene are SGHTA and FQGTGA. Germline trimming cut 5 bases from V and 0 bases from J; bases unmatched to any gene: 3. CDR3 DNA sequence: TGTGCCAGCAGCCTTAGCGGGAACTCCTACAATGAGCAGTTCTTC. It specifies CASSLSGNSYNEQFF.